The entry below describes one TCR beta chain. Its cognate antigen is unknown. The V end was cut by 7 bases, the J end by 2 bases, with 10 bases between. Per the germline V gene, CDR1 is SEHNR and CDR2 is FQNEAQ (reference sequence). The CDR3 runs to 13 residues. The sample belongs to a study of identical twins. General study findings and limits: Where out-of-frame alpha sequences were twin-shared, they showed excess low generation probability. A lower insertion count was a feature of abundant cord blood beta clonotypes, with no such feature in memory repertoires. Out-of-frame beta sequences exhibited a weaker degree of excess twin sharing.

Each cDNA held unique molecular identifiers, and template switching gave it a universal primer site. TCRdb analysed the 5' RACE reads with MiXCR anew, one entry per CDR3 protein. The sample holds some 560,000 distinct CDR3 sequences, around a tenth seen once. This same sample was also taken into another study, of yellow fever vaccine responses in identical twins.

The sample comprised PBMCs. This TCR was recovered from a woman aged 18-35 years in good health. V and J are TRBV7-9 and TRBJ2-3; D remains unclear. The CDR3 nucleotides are TGTGCCAGCACCCTGACTTTCACAGATACGCAGTATTTT. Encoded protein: CASTLTFTDTQYF.